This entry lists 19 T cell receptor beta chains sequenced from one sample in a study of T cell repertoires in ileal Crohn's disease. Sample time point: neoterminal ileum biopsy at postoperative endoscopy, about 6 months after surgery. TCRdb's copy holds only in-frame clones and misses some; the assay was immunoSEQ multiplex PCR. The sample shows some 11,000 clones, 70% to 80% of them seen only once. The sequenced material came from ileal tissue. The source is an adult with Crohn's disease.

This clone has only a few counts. The CDR3 DNA sequence: TGTGCCAGCAGTGTTGGACAGGAAAACAATGAGCAGTTCTTC. Encoded protein: CASSVGQENNEQFF. J is TRBJ2-1 and V is TRBV6-1, with 7 positions matching TRBD1. CDR3 length equals 14 residues. Germline CDR1 and CDR2: MNHNS and SASEGT. Trimming at V came to 4 bases and at J to 5 bases, leaving 5 bases not matched to a gene.

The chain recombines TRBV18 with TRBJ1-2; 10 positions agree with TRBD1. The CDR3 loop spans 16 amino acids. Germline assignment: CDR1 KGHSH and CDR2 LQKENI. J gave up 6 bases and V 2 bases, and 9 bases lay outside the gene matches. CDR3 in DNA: TGTGCCAGCTCACCAGACAGGGGGCAAAGAGTTAATGGCTACACCTTC. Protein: CASSPDRGQRVNGYTF.

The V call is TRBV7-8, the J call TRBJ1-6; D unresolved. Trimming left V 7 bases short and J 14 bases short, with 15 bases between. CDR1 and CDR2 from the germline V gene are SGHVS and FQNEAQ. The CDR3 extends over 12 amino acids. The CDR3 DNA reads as TGTGCCAGCACCTCGAACCATCTATCCCTCCACTTT. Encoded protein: CASTSNHLSLHF.

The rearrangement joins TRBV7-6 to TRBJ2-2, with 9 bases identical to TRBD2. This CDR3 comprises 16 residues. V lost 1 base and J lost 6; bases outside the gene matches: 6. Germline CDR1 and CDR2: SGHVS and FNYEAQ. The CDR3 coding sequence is TGTGCCAGCAGCTTAGTCGGCGGGGGGGCTTCCGGGGAGCTGTTTTTT. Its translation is CASSLVGGGASGELFF.

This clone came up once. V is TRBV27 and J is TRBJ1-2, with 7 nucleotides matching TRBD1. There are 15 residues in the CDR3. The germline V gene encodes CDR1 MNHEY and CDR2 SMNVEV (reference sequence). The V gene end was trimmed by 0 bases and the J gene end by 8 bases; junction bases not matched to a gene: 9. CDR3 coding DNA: TGTGCCAGCAGTTTATCGAACAGGGGAAGTGGCGGCTACACCTTC. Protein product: CASSLSNRGSGGYTF.

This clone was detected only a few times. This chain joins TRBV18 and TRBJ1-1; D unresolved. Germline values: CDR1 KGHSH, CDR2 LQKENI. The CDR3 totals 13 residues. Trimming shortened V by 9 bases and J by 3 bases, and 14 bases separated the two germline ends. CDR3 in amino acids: CASSPGFDTEAFF. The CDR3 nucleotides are TGTGCCAGTTCCCCCGGGTTTGACACTGAAGCTTTCTTT. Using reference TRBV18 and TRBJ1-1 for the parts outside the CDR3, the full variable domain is NAGVMQNPRHLVRRRGQEARLRCSPMKGHSHVYWYRQLPEEGLKFMVYLQKENIIDESGMPKERFSAEFPKEGPSILRIQQVVRGDSAAYFCASSPGFDTEAFFGQGTRLTVV.

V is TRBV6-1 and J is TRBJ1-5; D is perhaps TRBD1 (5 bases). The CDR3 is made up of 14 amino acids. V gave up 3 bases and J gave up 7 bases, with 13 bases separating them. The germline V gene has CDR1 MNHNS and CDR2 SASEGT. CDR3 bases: TGTGCCAGCAGTGACGGGACTCGAATCCAGCCCCAGCATTTT. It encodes CASSDGTRIQPQHF.

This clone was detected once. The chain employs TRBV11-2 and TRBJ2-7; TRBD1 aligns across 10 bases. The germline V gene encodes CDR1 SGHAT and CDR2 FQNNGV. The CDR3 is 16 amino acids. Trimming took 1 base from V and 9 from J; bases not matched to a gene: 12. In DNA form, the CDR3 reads TGTGCCAGCAGCTTAGCGACAGGGGGCGGAGCAGACGGGCAGTACTTC. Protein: CASSLATGGGADGQYF.

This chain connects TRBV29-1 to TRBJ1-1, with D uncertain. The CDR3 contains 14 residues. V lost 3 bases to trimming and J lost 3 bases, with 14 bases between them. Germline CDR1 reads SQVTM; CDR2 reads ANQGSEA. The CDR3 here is CSVEGTTRDTEAFF. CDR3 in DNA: TGCAGCGTTGAGGGTACGACTCGTGACACTGAAGCTTTCTTT.

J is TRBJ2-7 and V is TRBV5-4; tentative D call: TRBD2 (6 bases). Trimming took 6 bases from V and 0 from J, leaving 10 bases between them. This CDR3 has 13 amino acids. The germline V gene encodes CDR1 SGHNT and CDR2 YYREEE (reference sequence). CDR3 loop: CASNRESSYEQYF. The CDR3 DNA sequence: TGTGCCAGCAATCGGGAGAGCTCCTACGAGCAGTACTTC.

The CDR3 is CASSPRDSGYEQYF. The CDR3 nucleotides read TGTGCCAGCAGCCCTAGGGACTCCGGCTACGAGCAGTACTTC. This chain connects TRBV5-4 to TRBJ2-7, with a possible D match to TRBD2 (6 bases). There are 14 residues in the CDR3. Germline V gene sequence: CDR1 SGHNT, CDR2 YYREEE (reference sequence). Trimming stripped 4 bases from V and 3 bases from J, with 14 bases between.

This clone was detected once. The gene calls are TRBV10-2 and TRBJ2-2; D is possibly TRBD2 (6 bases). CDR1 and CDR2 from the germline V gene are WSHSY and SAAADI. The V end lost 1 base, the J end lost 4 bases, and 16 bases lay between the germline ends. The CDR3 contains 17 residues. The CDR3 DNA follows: TGCGCCAGCAGTGAGTTCGGAGGGAGAGTCGGCACCGGGGAGCTGTTTTTT. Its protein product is CASSEFGGRVGTGELFF.

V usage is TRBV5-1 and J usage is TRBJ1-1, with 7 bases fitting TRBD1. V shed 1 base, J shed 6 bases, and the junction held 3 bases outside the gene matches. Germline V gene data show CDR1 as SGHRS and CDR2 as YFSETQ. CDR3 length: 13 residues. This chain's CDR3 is CASSLTGEPEAFF. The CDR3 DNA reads TGCGCCAGCAGCTTGACAGGGGAGCCTGAAGCTTTCTTT. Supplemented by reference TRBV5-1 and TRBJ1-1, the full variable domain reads KAGVTQTPRYLIKTRGQQVTLSCSPISGHRSVSWYQQTPGQGLQFLFEYFSETQRNKGNFPGRFSGRQFSNSRSEMNVSTLELGDSALYLCASSLTGEPEAFFGQGTRLTVV.

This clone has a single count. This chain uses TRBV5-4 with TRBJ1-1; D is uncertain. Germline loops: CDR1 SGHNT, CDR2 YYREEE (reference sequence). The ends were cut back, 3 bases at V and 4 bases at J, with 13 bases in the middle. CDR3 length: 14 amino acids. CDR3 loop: CASSSRLLGTEAFF. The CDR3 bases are TGTGCCAGCAGCTCCAGGTTACTCGGCACTGAAGCTTTCTTT.

The CDR3 region is CASSIQGAIYEQYF. DNA for the CDR3: TGCGCCAGCAGTATACAGGGGGCGATCTACGAGCAGTACTTC. The gene calls are TRBV5-1 and TRBJ2-7; 9 bases fit TRBD1. This CDR3 has 14 amino acids. After removal of 5 bases from V and 3 bases from J, the junction contained 6 bases not matched to a gene. The germline V gene encodes CDR1 SGHRS and CDR2 YFSETQ.

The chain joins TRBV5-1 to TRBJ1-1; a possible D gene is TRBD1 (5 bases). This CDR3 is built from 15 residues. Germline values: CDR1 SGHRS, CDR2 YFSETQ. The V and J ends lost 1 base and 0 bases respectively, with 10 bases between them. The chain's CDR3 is CASSLTGTLNTEAFF. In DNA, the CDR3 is TGCGCCAGCAGCTTGACGGGGACTTTGAACACTGAAGCTTTCTTT.

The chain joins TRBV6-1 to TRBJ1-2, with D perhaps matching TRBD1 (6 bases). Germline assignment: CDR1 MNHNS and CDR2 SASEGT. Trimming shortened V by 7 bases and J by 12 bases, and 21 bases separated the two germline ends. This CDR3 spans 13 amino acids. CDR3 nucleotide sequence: TGTGCCAGCACCGATCCTACGGGGCAGGGGAACACCTTC. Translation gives CASTDPTGQGNTF.

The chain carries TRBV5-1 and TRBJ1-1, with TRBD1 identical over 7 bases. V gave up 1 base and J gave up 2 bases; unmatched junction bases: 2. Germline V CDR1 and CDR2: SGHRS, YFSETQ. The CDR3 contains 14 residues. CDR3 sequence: CASSLTGVNTEAFF. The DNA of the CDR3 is TGCGCCAGCAGCTTGACAGGGGTCAACACTGAAGCTTTCTTT.

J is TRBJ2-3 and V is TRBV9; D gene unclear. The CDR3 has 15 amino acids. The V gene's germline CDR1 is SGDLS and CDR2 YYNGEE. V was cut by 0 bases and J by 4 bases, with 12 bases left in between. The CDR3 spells CASSVGGSGADTQYF. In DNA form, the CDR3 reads TGTGCCAGCAGCGTAGGAGGATCCGGCGCAGATACGCAGTATTTT.